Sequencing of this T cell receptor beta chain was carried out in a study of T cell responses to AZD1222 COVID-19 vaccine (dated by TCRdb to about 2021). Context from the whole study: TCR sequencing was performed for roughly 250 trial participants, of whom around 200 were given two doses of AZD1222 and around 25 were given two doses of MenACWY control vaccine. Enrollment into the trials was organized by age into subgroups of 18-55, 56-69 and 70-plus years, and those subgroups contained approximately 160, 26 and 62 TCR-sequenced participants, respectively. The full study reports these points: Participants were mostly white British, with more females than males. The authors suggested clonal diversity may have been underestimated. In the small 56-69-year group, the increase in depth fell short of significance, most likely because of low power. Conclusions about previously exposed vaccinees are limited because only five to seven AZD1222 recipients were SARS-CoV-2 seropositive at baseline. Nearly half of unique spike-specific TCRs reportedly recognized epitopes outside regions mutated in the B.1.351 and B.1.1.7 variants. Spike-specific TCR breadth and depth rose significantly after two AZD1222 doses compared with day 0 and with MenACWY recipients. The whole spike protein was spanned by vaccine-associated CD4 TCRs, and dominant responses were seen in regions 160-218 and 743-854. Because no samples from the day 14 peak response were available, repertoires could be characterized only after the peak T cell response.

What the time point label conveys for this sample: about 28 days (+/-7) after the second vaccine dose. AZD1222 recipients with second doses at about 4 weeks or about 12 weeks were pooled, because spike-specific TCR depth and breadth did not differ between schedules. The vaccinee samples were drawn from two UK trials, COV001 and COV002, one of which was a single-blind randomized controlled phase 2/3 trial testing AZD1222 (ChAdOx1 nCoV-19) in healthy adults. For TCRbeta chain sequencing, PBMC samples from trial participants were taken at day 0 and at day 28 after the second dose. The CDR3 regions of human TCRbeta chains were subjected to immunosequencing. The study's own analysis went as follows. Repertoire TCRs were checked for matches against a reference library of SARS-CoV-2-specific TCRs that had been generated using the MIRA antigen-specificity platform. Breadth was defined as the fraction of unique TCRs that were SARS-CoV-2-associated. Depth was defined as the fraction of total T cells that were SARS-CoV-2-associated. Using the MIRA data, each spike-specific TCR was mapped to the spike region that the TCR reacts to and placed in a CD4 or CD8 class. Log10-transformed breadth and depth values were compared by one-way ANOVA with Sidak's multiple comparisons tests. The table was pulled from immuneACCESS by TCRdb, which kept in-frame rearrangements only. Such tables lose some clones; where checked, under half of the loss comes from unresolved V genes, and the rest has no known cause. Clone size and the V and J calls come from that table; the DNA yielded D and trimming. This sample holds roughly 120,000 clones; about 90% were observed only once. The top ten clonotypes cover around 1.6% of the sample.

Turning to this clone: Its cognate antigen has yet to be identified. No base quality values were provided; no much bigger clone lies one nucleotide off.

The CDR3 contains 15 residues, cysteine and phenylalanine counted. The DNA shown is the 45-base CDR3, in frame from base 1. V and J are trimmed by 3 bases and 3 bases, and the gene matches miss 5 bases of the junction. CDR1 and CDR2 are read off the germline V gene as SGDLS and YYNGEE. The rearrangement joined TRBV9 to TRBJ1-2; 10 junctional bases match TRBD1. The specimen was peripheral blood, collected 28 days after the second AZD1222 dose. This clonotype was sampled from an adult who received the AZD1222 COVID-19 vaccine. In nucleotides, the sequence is TGTGCCAGCAGCGAGGGACAGGGGAACTACTATGGCTACACCTTC. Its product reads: CASSEGQGNYYGYTF.